Presented here are 32 T cell receptor beta chains from one specimen sequenced in a study of blood T cells in healthy people across ages. Together with a sample-barcoded 5' primer, a J-beta primer mix was included in a second PCR lasting about 7 to 12 cycles. TCRdb redid the calling of the 5' RACE reads with MiXCR, one entry per CDR3 protein. This table holds over 1,500,000 distinct CDR3 sequences, around 50% found once. Sequencing was done on a sample of blood. These TCRs come from a middle-aged woman in good health.

The CDR3 DNA follows: TGTGCCAGCAGTTTAGCGCTGGTCGCTTCTAACTATGGCTACACCTTC. This gives the protein CASSLALVASNYGYTF. The chain carries TRBV12-3 or TRBV12-4 and TRBJ1-2, with unresolved D. Between the trimmed V and J ends, which lost 0 bases and 0 bases, there was a span of 11 bases. The CDR3 runs 16 residues.

The chain links TRBV7-2 to TRBJ1-2; 9 nucleotides line up with TRBD1. The V gene's germline CDR1 is SGHTA and CDR2 FQGNSA. The CDR3 covers 15 residues. Unmatched junction bases numbered 10, after V lost 3 bases and J lost 8 bases. The DNA for the CDR3 is TGTGCCAGCAGCTTCAAAACAGGGGGCCCCTTCGGCTACACCTTC. Its translation: CASSFKTGGPFGYTF. Supplemented by reference TRBV7-2 and TRBJ1-2, the full variable domain reads GAGVSQSPSNKVTEKGKDVELRCDPISGHTALYWYRQSLGQGLEFLIYFQGNSAPDKSGLPSDRFSAERTGGSVSTLTIQRTQQEDSAVYLCASSFKTGGPFGYTFGSGTRLTVV.

The J gene is TRBJ1-2, the V gene TRBV29-1; tentative D call: TRBD1 (5 bases). Germline CDR1 and CDR2: SQVTM and ANQGSEA. V gave up 7 bases and J gave up 7 bases, with 16 bases separating them. There are 12 residues in the CDR3. The CDR3 loop reads CSAARERGGYTF. The CDR3 DNA sequence: TGCAGCGCCGCCAGGGAACGGGGTGGCTACACCTTC.

CDR3 loop: CSAALPGGGAHYGYTF. DNA of the CDR3: TGCAGTGCTGCCCTCCCTGGAGGGGGGGCCCACTATGGCTACACCTTC. The genes are TRBV20-1 and TRBJ1-2, with a weak D call TRBD1 (6 bases). V shed 5 bases and J shed 3 bases, with 22 bases lying between them. CDR3 length: 16 residues. Germline CDR1 and CDR2: DFQATT and SNEGSKA (reference sequence).

The chain links TRBV27 to TRBJ2-3, with TRBD2 as a possible D gene (7 bases). The CDR3 contains 16 residues. In germline, CDR1 is MNHEY, CDR2 SMNVEV (reference sequence). V was shortened by 6 bases and J by 1 base, with 17 bases between the two germline ends. The CDR3, as DNA: TGTGCCAGCAGGGATGAGCGGGACACCCGCACAGATACGCAGTATTTT. This sequence encodes CASRDERDTRTDTQYF.

V gene TRBV6-5 combines with J gene TRBJ1-1; D uncertain. Germline lookup yields CDR1 MNHEY and CDR2 SVGAGI. This CDR3 comprises 15 residues. Between the trimmed V and J ends, which lost 5 bases and 1 base, there was a span of 14 bases. The CDR3 coding sequence is TGTGCCAGCAGTCCACCCTTTGGACCGAACACTGAAGCTTTCTTT. It specifies CASSPPFGPNTEAFF.

The rearrangement links TRBV5-5 to TRBJ2-4, with no clear D. The CDR3 contains 11 residues. V gave up 4 bases and J gave up 13 bases, with 12 bases separating them. CDR1 and CDR2 from the germline V gene are SGHKS and YYEKEE (reference sequence). The CDR3 loop reads CASSGEVTQYF. In nucleotides, the CDR3 is TGTGCCAGCAGCGGAGAGGTCACGCAGTACTTC.

This clonotype was seen a few times. The V and J genes are TRBV9 and TRBJ1-2; no definite D call. The CDR3 covers 13 residues. V dropped 7 bases and J dropped 0 bases, with 10 bases sitting between them. Per germline, CDR1 SGDLS and CDR2 YYNGEE. The CDR3 protein is CASQDITNYGYTF. For the CDR3, the DNA is TGTGCCAGCCAAGACATAACTAACTATGGCTACACCTTC.

This chain connects TRBV4-2 to TRBJ2-1; D may correspond to TRBD1 or TRBD2 (5 bases each). With 5 bases removed from V and 8 bases from J, the gap between germline ends came to 22 bases. Germline values: CDR1 LGHNA, CDR2 YNFKEQ. This CDR3 comprises 16 residues. CDR3 in amino acids: CASSIEDKGVYDEQFF. The CDR3 DNA is TGTGCCAGCAGCATAGAGGACAAGGGAGTTTACGATGAGCAGTTCTTC.

The J gene is TRBJ2-7, the V gene TRBV28; D is undetermined. The germline CDR1 and CDR2 sequences are MDHEN and SYDVKM. Trimming shortened V by 1 base and J by 4 bases, and 17 bases separated the two germline ends. The length of the CDR3 is 16 residues. CDR3 nucleotide sequence: TGTGCCAGCAGTTTATTGGGCACAAGGTCCGCGTACGAGCAGTACTTC. Its protein product is CASSLLGTRSAYEQYF.

The V and J genes are TRBV18 and TRBJ1-4, with D possibly TRBD1 on 5 matching bases. This CDR3 is built from 13 residues. V lost 3 bases to trimming and J lost 7 bases, with 9 bases between them. From germline, CDR1 is KGHSH and CDR2 LQKENI. The CDR3 DNA sequence: TGTGCCAGCTCACCCGACAGACCTGAAAAACTGTTTTTT. As protein: CASSPDRPEKLFF.

This chain connects TRBV6-2 or TRBV6-3 to TRBJ1-2, with D hard to call. This CDR3 is 14 amino acids long. Germline lookup yields CDR1 MNHEY and CDR2 SVGEGT. Trimming took off 6 bases at V and 1 base at J, with 12 bases between the two ends. CDR3: CASRQTANNYGYTF. CDR3 coding DNA: TGTGCCAGCAGACAAACCGCCAATAACTATGGCTACACCTTC.

This chain links TRBV12-3 or TRBV12-4 with TRBJ2-1, with TRBD2 matching over 8 bases. V was pared by 5 bases and J by 5 bases, with 5 bases of the junction left unmatched. This CDR3 has 14 amino acids. The CDR3 region is CASSTSGGHNEQFF. Here the CDR3 DNA reads TGTGCCAGCAGTACGAGCGGGGGACACAATGAGCAGTTCTTC.

The chain carries TRBV20-1 and TRBJ1-5; D ambiguous. The germline V and J ends were trimmed by 5 bases and 5 bases, with 10 bases remaining between them. The CDR3 is made up of 12 amino acids. Germline CDR1 and CDR2: DFQATT and SNEGSKA (reference sequence). CDR3 coding DNA: TGCAGTGCTTCACCGGGCTATCAGCCCCAGCATTTT. Translation: CSASPGYQPQHF.

V is TRBV12-3 or TRBV12-4 and J is TRBJ1-1; D is undetermined. The CDR3 loop spans 15 amino acids. Trimming took off 1 base at V and 6 bases at J, with 15 bases between the two ends. CDR3 DNA sequence: TGTGCCAGCAGTTTAGATCGGGGTCGTAACCCTGAAGCTTTCTTT. Amino acid sequence: CASSLDRGRNPEAFF.

This clonotype was counted only a few times. Here the CDR3 DNA reads TGCAGTGCTGCGGGACTGTCGTCCTACGAGCAGTACTTC. Encoded protein: CSAAGLSSYEQYF. V gene TRBV20-1 combines with J gene TRBJ2-7; a possible D gene is TRBD2 (6 bases). Germline V lookup: CDR1 DFQATT, CDR2 SNEGSKA (reference sequence). The CDR3 has 13 amino acids. With 5 bases removed from V and 1 base from J, the gap between germline ends came to 12 bases.

This clonotype is a singleton in its sample. The V gene is TRBV11-2, the J gene TRBJ2-1; no definite D call. The germline V gene encodes CDR1 SGHAT and CDR2 FQNNGV. V was pared by 6 bases and J by 9 bases, with 15 bases between. This CDR3 contains 13 residues. The DNA of the CDR3 is TGTGCCAGCAGAGACCAGGTCGAGGCTGAGCAGTTCTTC. It is translated as CASRDQVEAEQFF.

The chain employs TRBV15 and TRBJ2-3, with TRBD1 matching over 8 bases. With V trimmed by 5 bases and J by 0 bases, 4 bases remained unmatched. Looked up from germline, CDR1 is LNHNV and CDR2 is YYDKDF (reference sequence). CDR3 length equals 15 residues. The CDR3 DNA reads TGTGCCACCAGCCGGCGACAGGGGAGCACAGATACGCAGTATTTT. Protein: CATSRRQGSTDTQYF.

The chain is built from TRBV20-1 and TRBJ2-3, with D unresolved. The CDR3 spans 14 residues. The germline V gene encodes CDR1 DFQATT and CDR2 SNEGSKA (reference sequence). V was pared by 5 bases and J by 4 bases, with 16 bases between. The chain's CDR3 is CSAGNSPRADTQYF. For the CDR3, the DNA is TGCAGTGCTGGAAATAGTCCTAGGGCAGATACGCAGTATTTT.

V gene TRBV6-6 combines with J gene TRBJ2-5; TRBD1 might be the D (6 bases). CDR1 is MNHNY, CDR2 SVGAGI, per germline (reference sequence). V was pared by 6 bases and J by 2 bases, with 13 bases between. The length of the CDR3 is 14 residues. The CDR3 nucleotides read TGTGCCAGCAGCCGGGACATTTCGCAAGAGACCCAGTACTTC. Its translation: CASSRDISQETQYF.

This clonotype was counted between two and nine times. The chain is built from TRBV7-2 and TRBJ2-4, with D perhaps TRBD1 (7 bases). This CDR3 is built from 18 residues. Trimming took 5 bases from V and 0 from J, leaving 20 bases between them. Germline assignment: CDR1 SGHTA and CDR2 FQGNSA. The CDR3 sequence: CASSLNQGGDLAKNIQYF. As DNA, the CDR3 is TGTGCCAGCAGCCTAAACCAGGGGGGAGACCTAGCCAAAAACATTCAGTACTTC.

This clonotype was seen only a few times. J is TRBJ2-5 and V is TRBV7-6, with D perhaps matching TRBD1 or TRBD2 (5 bases each). CDR1 SGHVS and CDR2 FNYEAQ come from the germline V gene. The CDR3 is 14 amino acids. V lost 5 bases and J lost 5, with 15 bases in between. CDR3 DNA sequence: TGTGCCAGCAGCCCCCTCGGGGCGAAGGAGACCCAGTACTTC. This gives the protein CASSPLGAKETQYF.

The count of this clonotype is one. The chain combines TRBV20-1 with TRBJ1-1; maybe TRBD1 (6 bases). V was pared by 5 bases and J by 3 bases, with 7 bases between. The CDR3 runs to 11 residues. The germline CDR1 and CDR2 sequences are DFQATT and SNEGSKA (reference sequence). CDR3 sequence reads: CSAEGDTEAFF. The CDR3 DNA follows: TGCAGTGCTGAGGGGGACACTGAAGCTTTCTTT.

The chain recombines TRBV20-1 with TRBJ1-6; D is uncertain. This CDR3 has 17 residues. Germline CDR1 and CDR2: DFQATT and SNEGSKA (reference sequence). V lost 5 bases, J lost 2 bases, and 19 bases lay in between. CDR3 region: CSAQDGTRRPYNSPLHF. In nucleotides, the CDR3 is TGCAGTGCTCAAGACGGAACTAGGAGGCCCTATAATTCACCCCTCCACTTT.

J is TRBJ1-5 and V is TRBV9, with a weak D call TRBD1 (6 bases). The CDR3 sequence is 16 residues long. V was shortened by 3 bases and J by 6 bases, with 19 bases between the two germline ends. Germline V lookup: CDR1 SGDLS, CDR2 YYNGEE. The CDR3 is CASSEEGGGGSQPQHF. The CDR3 coding sequence is TGTGCCAGCAGCGAGGAGGGCGGAGGGGGAAGTCAGCCCCAGCATTTT.

Only a few counts were recorded for this clonotype. One junction end does not reproduce the germline sequence, and a read error may be involved. The chain couples TRBV7-7 to TRBJ2-5, with 7 bases fitting TRBD2. The length of the CDR3 is 14 residues. Germline loops: CDR1 SSHAT, CDR2 FNYEAQ (reference sequence). The CDR3 reads CASSLTSEQETQYF. The CDR3 bases are TGTGCTAGCAGCTTAACTAGCGAGCAAGAGACCCAGTACTTC.

This chain connects TRBV28 to TRBJ2-1; weak D call: TRBD2 (5 bases). The germline V gene encodes CDR1 MDHEN and CDR2 SYDVKM. The CDR3 loop spans 12 amino acids. Trimming cost V 1 base and J 12 bases, with 10 bases left between them. CDR3 sequence reads: CASSLSGIRQFF. CDR3 sequence (DNA): TGTGCCAGCAGTTTATCGGGGATCAGGCAGTTCTTC.

J is TRBJ1-4 and V is TRBV20-1; weak D call: TRBD1 (5 bases). The CDR3 is 15 residues long. From germline, CDR1 is DFQATT and CDR2 SNEGSKA (reference sequence). V was trimmed by 5 bases and J by 5 bases, leaving 18 bases between them. This chain's CDR3 is CSAPEPGLVNEKLFF. The CDR3 DNA sequence: TGCAGTGCTCCCGAACCGGGACTAGTAAATGAAAAACTGTTTTTT.

The chain joins TRBV7-2 to TRBJ1-2; D unresolved. The CDR3 is 12 residues long. Per the germline V gene, CDR1 is SGHTA and CDR2 is FQGNSA. V shed 5 bases and J shed 10 bases, with 14 bases lying between them. The DNA for the CDR3 is TGTGCCAGCAGCCCGGGCGCACGGGACTACACCTTC. As protein: CASSPGARDYTF.

V gene TRBV12-3 or TRBV12-4 combines with J gene TRBJ2-1; a possible D gene is TRBD2 (6 bases). Trimming removed 6 bases at V and 4 bases at J, with 16 bases between. This CDR3 is 15 amino acids long. The CDR3 coding sequence is TGTGCCAGCAGGCACTCGGGCGGGGTTTACAATGAGCAGTTCTTC. It specifies CASRHSGGVYNEQFF.

CDR3 nucleotide sequence: TGTGCCAGCCGGGTGGGCCCCTCTGGAAACACCATATATTTT. Protein: CASRVGPSGNTIYF. V usage is TRBV28 and J usage is TRBJ1-3; D unclear. The V gene lost 8 bases and the J gene lost 0 bases, with 11 bases spanning the gap. The CDR3 runs 14 residues. CDR1 is MDHEN, CDR2 SYDVKM, per germline.

The V and J genes are TRBV27 and TRBJ1-1; tentative D call: TRBD1 (5 bases). CDR1 is MNHEY, CDR2 SMNVEV, per germline (reference sequence). This CDR3 has 17 residues. Trimming stripped 6 bases from V and 0 bases from J, with 20 bases between. For the CDR3, the DNA is TGTGCCAGCAGCCAATACTCCGGGACCGGGATGAACACTGAAGCTTTCTTT. This encodes CASSQYSGTGMNTEAFF.